The 11 T cell receptor beta chains presented below share a single source sample, sequenced in a study of neurological immune-mediated disorders. Each CDR3 protein is one row after TCRdb ran MiXCR on the 5' RACE reads. The sample consists of roughly 62,000 distinct CDR3 sequences, around 3.8% of them appearing once. Sequencing was performed on PBMCs. Receptor source: a woman in her fifties or sixties with multiple sclerosis.

This clonotype was detected many times. A read error may produce the germline difference seen at one junction end. V usage is TRBV10-2 and J usage is TRBJ1-1; 8 nucleotides align to TRBD1. This CDR3 has 13 residues. Germline V lookup: CDR1 WSHSY, CDR2 SAAADI. CDR3 sequence reads: CASRDRVKTEAFF. CDR3 nucleotide sequence: TGCGCCAGCAGGGACAGGGTGAAAACTGAAGCTTTCTTT.

This clonotype was detected ten times or more. V is TRBV20-1 and J is TRBJ2-7; D ambiguous. Per germline, CDR1 DFQATT and CDR2 SNEGSKA (reference sequence). This CDR3 contains 11 residues. Trimming cost V 2 bases and J 3 bases, with 5 bases left between them. This CDR3 is CSARFGYEQYF. The CDR3 DNA is TGCAGTGCTAGATTCGGCTACGAGCAGTACTTC.

This clonotype showed up many times. CDR3 region: CSARPGTDITDTQYF. The CDR3 coding sequence is TGCAGTGCTAGACCCGGGACAGACATCACAGATACGCAGTATTTT. The chain combines TRBV20-1 with TRBJ2-3; the match to TRBD1 covers 7 bases. V lost 2 bases and J lost 2; bases outside the gene matches: 7. Germline V gene sequence: CDR1 DFQATT, CDR2 SNEGSKA (reference sequence). CDR3 size: 15 residues.

This clonotype was seen repeatedly, ten times or more. The chain links TRBV29-1 to TRBJ2-7, with D perhaps assigned TRBD1 or TRBD2 (5 bases each). The germline V gene encodes CDR1 SQVTM and CDR2 ANQGSEA. The CDR3 extends over 14 amino acids. Trimming shortened V by 0 bases and J by 2 bases, and 11 bases separated the two germline ends. The CDR3 DNA sequence: TGCAGCGTTGAAGATACGGGGCCTACCTACGAGCAGTACTTC. Amino acid sequence: CSVEDTGPTYEQYF.

This clonotype was recorded a few times. This sequence joins TRBV27 and TRBJ2-1, with TRBD2 matching 8 bases. CDR1 and CDR2 (germline): MNHEY, SMNVEV (reference sequence). The CDR3 extends over 15 amino acids. V gave up 10 bases and J gave up 4 bases; unmatched junction bases: 12. CDR3 in DNA: TGTGCCACCCACGCAGCGGGAGTGCAATACAATGAGCAGTTCTTC. Protein: CATHAAGVQYNEQFF.

There are a few counts of this clonotype. CDR3 sequence: CASSPGPSFRDIQYF. In DNA, the CDR3 is TGTGCCAGCAGCCCTGGACCATCCTTTAGGGACATTCAGTACTTC. This chain joins TRBV7-2 and TRBJ2-4; D uncertain. Trimming took 5 bases from V and 8 from J, leaving 19 bases between them. The CDR3 is 15 residues long. CDR1 SGHTA and CDR2 FQGNSA come from the germline V gene.

This clonotype was observed at least ten times. This chain uses TRBV12-3 or TRBV12-4 with TRBJ2-7, with a weak D call TRBD1 (6 bases). The CDR3 contains 15 residues. The V gene lost 7 bases and the J gene lost 4 bases, with 20 bases spanning the gap. The CDR3 DNA is TGTGCCAGCATCCCGTTCCGGGACATCCTATACGAGCAGTACTTC. Its protein is CASIPFRDILYEQYF.

About this clonotype itself: It is likely a read error, because the conserved phenylalanine at the end of the CDR3 is missing. The CDR3 spells CATGGPDPYEQYN. CDR3 bases: TGTGCCACGGGAGGGCCTGACCCCTACGAGCAGTACAAC. J is TRBJ2-7 and V is TRBV12-3 or TRBV12-4; TRBD2 aligns across 8 bases. With V trimmed by 10 bases and J by 2 bases, 7 bases remained unmatched. CDR3 length: 13 residues.

This clonotype was seen many times. The chain carries TRBV5-1 and TRBJ1-2; TRBD1 aligns across 9 bases. The V segment lost 4 bases and the J segment 8 bases; nucleotides outside the gene matches: 6. The CDR3 spans 13 residues. Germline CDR1 reads SGHRS; CDR2 reads YFSETQ. The CDR3 DNA sequence: TGCGCCAGCAGCCCGGACAGGGGCGGGGGCTACACCTTC. Residues: CASSPDRGGGYTF.

This clonotype was counted many times. The rearrangement uses TRBV2 and TRBJ1-5; TRBD1 matches at 7 bases. The germline V gene has CDR1 SNHLY and CDR2 FYNNEI. The CDR3 is made up of 15 amino acids. The V gene end was trimmed by 5 bases and the J gene end by 4 bases; junction bases not matched to a gene: 8. The CDR3 spells CASSFEQGLNQPQHF. The CDR3 region has the DNA TGTGCCAGCAGTTTTGAACAGGGGCTGAATCAGCCCCAGCATTTT.

This clonotype occurred many times. The V call is TRBV6-5, the J call TRBJ2-2; a weak D match, TRBD2 (5 bases). CDR3 length equals 16 residues. CDR1 and CDR2 (germline): MNHEY, SVGAGI. V dropped 2 bases and J dropped 4 bases, with 14 bases sitting between them. In DNA, the CDR3 is TGTGCCAGCAGTTACGTCCTAGCAAGGTCCACCGGGGAGCTGTTTTTT. This translates into CASSYVLARSTGELFF.